Shown below are 26 T cell receptor beta chains from a single sample sequenced in a study of breast tumors, draining lymph nodes, adjacent tissues. TCRdb re-derived calls from the multiplex PCR reads in MiXCR, one entry per CDR3 protein. In the table there are 25,000 or so distinct CDR3 sequences, 60% to 70% of which are singletons. Sample: tumor-adjacent breast tissue. All receptors come from a female donor with breast cancer. Some clones in this sample may be carry-over from other donors' samples.

The chain links TRBV18 to TRBJ2-7, with TRBD1 matching 7 bases. The junction had 7 bases not matched to a gene; V was cut back by 4 bases and J by 7 bases. The CDR3 consists of 13 residues. Germline values: CDR1 KGHSH, CDR2 LQKENI. The CDR3 DNA follows: TGTGCCAGCTCACAGAGCTCACAGGGGGAGCAGTACTTC. Translation gives CASSQSSQGEQYF.

Many counts were recorded for this clonotype. This chain connects TRBV11-3 to TRBJ2-2; a weak D match, TRBD1 (6 bases). The CDR3 sequence is 14 residues long. V was clipped by 4 bases and J by 4 bases, with 10 bases between them. The V gene's germline CDR1 is SGHNT and CDR2 YENEEA. As DNA, the CDR3 is TGTGCCAGCAGCTCAGGGGACATCACCGGGGAGCTGTTTTTT. Protein: CASSSGDITGELFF.

This clonotype has at least ten counts. Written as DNA, the CDR3 is TGTGCCAGCAGTGGATTCAGTGAGCAGTACTTC. Translated: CASSGFSEQYF. The genes are TRBV25-1 and TRBJ2-7; D remains unclear. CDR1 and CDR2 (germline): MGHDK, SYGVNS. The CDR3 consists of 11 residues. Trimming stripped 4 bases from V and 7 bases from J, with 8 bases between.

This clonotype is medium-sized within its sample. J is TRBJ1-2 and V is TRBV2; a possible D gene is TRBD1 (5 bases). Germline V gene data show CDR1 as SNHLY and CDR2 as FYNNEI. Deletions cut 6 bases from V and 8 bases from J, with 16 bases between. The CDR3 is 13 residues long. CDR3 sequence reads: CASRGDGTVGYTF. In nucleotides, the CDR3 is TGTGCCAGCAGGGGGGACGGGACCGTGGGCTACACCTTC.

The gene calls are TRBV29-1 and TRBJ2-3; 12 bases align to TRBD2. The CDR3 is made up of 16 amino acids. Germline-derived CDR1 and CDR2 are SQVTM and ANQGSEA. J lost 0 bases, V lost 4 bases, and 5 bases had no gene match. Here the CDR3 reads CSVVLAGGPSTDTQYF. Written as DNA, the CDR3 is TGCAGCGTTGTTCTAGCGGGAGGGCCTAGCACAGATACGCAGTATTTT.

This sequence joins TRBV6-6 and TRBJ2-7; TRBD2 matches 7 bases. Trimming took 4 bases from V and 4 from J; bases not matched to a gene: 10. The CDR3 sequence is 15 residues long. Germline V CDR1 and CDR2: MNHNY, SVGAGI (reference sequence). DNA for the CDR3: TGTGCCAGCAGTTCAGCGGGCGGGAGCGGTTACGAGCAGTACTTC. Amino acids: CASSSAGGSGYEQYF.

The rearrangement uses TRBV5-1 and TRBJ2-1, with D uncertain. Germline CDR1 SGHRS, CDR2 YFSETQ. V was trimmed by 2 bases and J by 0 bases, leaving 9 bases between them. The CDR3 covers 15 residues. This CDR3 is CASSLREVSYNEQFF. The CDR3 nucleotides are TGCGCCAGCAGCTTAAGAGAGGTCTCCTACAATGAGCAGTTCTTC.

The sample holds many counts of this clonotype. The chain links TRBV5-1 to TRBJ2-2; 8 bases line up with TRBD1. Germline V CDR1 and CDR2: SGHRS, YFSETQ. CDR3 length equals 14 residues. V gave up 7 bases and J gave up 5 bases; unmatched junction bases: 7. The CDR3 region has the DNA TGCGCCAGCTGCGACAGGGGAGGAACCGGGGAGCTGTTTTTT. Translating gives CASCDRGGTGELFF. Supplemented by reference TRBV5-1 and TRBJ2-2, the full variable domain reads KAGVTQTPRYLIKTRGQQVTLSCSPISGHRSVSWYQQTPGQGLQFLFEYFSETQRNKGNFPGRFSGRQFSNSRSEMNVSTLELGDSALYLCASCDRGGTGELFFGEGSRLTVL.

This clonotype is classed as medium-sized. The chain recombines TRBV19 with TRBJ1-2, with D perhaps matching TRBD1 (5 bases). Germline CDR1 reads LNHDA; CDR2 reads SQIVND (reference sequence). V lost 5 bases and J lost 1, with 11 bases in between. The CDR3 runs to 14 residues. CDR3 DNA sequence: TGTGCCAGTAGTCGGGACTCCCTTAACTATGGCTACACCTTC. Protein sequence: CASSRDSLNYGYTF.

The rearrangement links TRBV20-1 to TRBJ2-3; 12 positions match TRBD2. After removal of 0 bases from V and 4 bases from J, the junction contained 14 bases not matched to a gene. CDR3 length equals 19 residues. CDR1 and CDR2 (germline): DFQATT, SNEGSKA (reference sequence). DNA for the CDR3: TGCAGTGCTAGAGATTCGGAGACTAGCGGGAGTTTTGGTGCAGATACGCAGTATTTT. Translation gives CSARDSETSGSFGADTQYF.

The chain combines TRBV28 with TRBJ2-1; D is possibly TRBD1 or TRBD2 (6 bases each). V was clipped by 4 bases and J by 0 bases, with 10 bases between them. Germline V gene data show CDR1 as MDHEN and CDR2 as SYDVKM. The CDR3 length is 15 residues. As DNA, the CDR3 is TGTGCCAGCAGTTCCGGAGGGGGCTCCTACAATGAGCAGTTCTTC. This sequence encodes CASSSGGGSYNEQFF.

The chain combines TRBV7-6 with TRBJ1-6; D not certain. Germline loops: CDR1 SGHVS, CDR2 FNYEAQ. The CDR3 extends over 13 amino acids. V gave up 5 bases and J gave up 6 bases, with 8 bases separating them. CDR3 bases: TGTGCCAGCAGCCTTACAGCTAATTCACCCCTCCACTTT. This translates into CASSLTANSPLHF.

The chain joins TRBV6-1 to TRBJ1-4; no clear D. CDR3 length equals 12 residues. V lost 8 bases and J 3 bases, leaving 7 bases between the germline ends. Germline assignment: CDR1 MNHNS and CDR2 SASEGT. CDR3 DNA: TGTGCCAGCCAAGGGTCTAATGAAAAACTGTTTTTT. The encoded protein is CASQGSNEKLFF.

The chain combines TRBV5-6 with TRBJ2-2; D uncertain. CDR1 and CDR2 (germline): SGHDT, YYEEEE. Trimming took 2 bases from V and 5 from J, leaving 4 bases between them. The length of the CDR3 is 12 residues. This chain's CDR3 is CASSLATGELFF. The CDR3 bases are TGTGCCAGCAGCTTAGCTACCGGGGAGCTGTTTTTT.

This clonotype was found once. The chain has TRBV10-3 and TRBJ1-2; 7 bases match TRBD1. V gave up 7 bases and J gave up 8 bases; unmatched junction bases: 4. The CDR3 spans 11 residues. Germline V gene sequence: CDR1 ENHRY, CDR2 SYGVKD. As DNA, the CDR3 is TGTGCCATCAAGGTACAGGGGGGCTACACCTTC. Translated: CAIKVQGGYTF.

The chain uses TRBV20-1 and TRBJ2-1; 9 bases line up with TRBD1. CDR3 length: 13 residues. V shed 3 bases, J shed 5 bases, and the junction held 2 bases outside the gene matches. Germline CDR1 DFQATT, CDR2 SNEGSKA (reference sequence). The DNA of the CDR3 is TGCAGTGCTAGGGGGGACAGGGACAATGAGCAGTTCTTC. The encoded protein is CSARGDRDNEQFF.

The chain employs TRBV12-3 or TRBV12-4 and TRBJ1-5; D is perhaps TRBD1 (5 bases). V was shortened by 3 bases and J by 2 bases, with 11 bases between the two germline ends. The CDR3 consists of 15 residues. CDR3 nucleotide sequence: TGTGCCAGCAGTTTCTATGGGGCCGGCAATCAGCCCCAGCATTTT. This sequence encodes CASSFYGAGNQPQHF.

The chain employs TRBV5-6 and TRBJ1-4; possibly TRBD1 for D (6 bases). CDR3 length: 17 residues. The V end lost 4 bases, the J end lost 0 bases, and 16 bases lay between the germline ends. Germline lookup yields CDR1 SGHDT and CDR2 YYEEEE. Here the CDR3 DNA reads TGTGCCAGCAGCGCCCGGAGGGCAGGGGCAACTAATGAAAAACTGTTTTTT. It specifies CASSARRAGATNEKLFF.

This clonotype is categorized as medium-sized (0.01 to 0.1%). J is TRBJ2-1 and V is TRBV4-1; perhaps TRBD2 as D (7 bases). CDR1 MGHRA and CDR2 YSYEKL come from the germline V gene. V was trimmed by 3 bases and J by 1 base, leaving 10 bases between them. The CDR3 is made up of 15 amino acids. The CDR3 DNA reads as TGCGCCAGCAGCCAGGGAGGGGGGTCCTACAATGAGCAGTTCTTC. Residues: CASSQGGGSYNEQFF.

V gene TRBV5-1 combines with J gene TRBJ2-1; a possible D gene is TRBD1 (6 bases). The CDR3 is made up of 15 amino acids. Germline CDR1 and CDR2: SGHRS and YFSETQ. Trimming stripped 0 bases from V and 5 bases from J, with 12 bases between. The CDR3 bases are TGCGCCAGCAGCTTGGGTGGGGGCGCCCACAATGAGCAGTTCTTC. Translating it yields CASSLGGGAHNEQFF.

This chain links TRBV20-1 with TRBJ2-1; TRBD2 aligns across 15 bases. Germline V lookup: CDR1 DFQATT, CDR2 SNEGSKA (reference sequence). Trimming at V came to 4 bases and at J to 8 bases, leaving 12 bases not matched to a gene. This CDR3 contains 17 residues. The CDR3 sequence is CSAISPGLAGGFHEQFF. The CDR3 DNA follows: TGCAGTGCTATTTCACCGGGACTAGCGGGGGGTTTCCATGAGCAGTTCTTC.

The CDR3 DNA sequence: TGTGCCAGCAGTGAAGGACTAGCGGGAGGATACAATGAGCAGTTCTTC. Residues: CASSEGLAGGYNEQFF. The chain joins TRBV6-1 to TRBJ2-1; 13 positions match TRBD2. CDR3 length: 16 amino acids. Unmatched junction bases numbered 1, after V lost 1 base and J lost 4 bases. Germline CDR1 reads MNHNS; CDR2 reads SASEGT.

A single count supports this clonotype. V is TRBV28 and J is TRBJ2-7, with 12 nucleotides matching TRBD2. The germline gives CDR1 MDHEN, CDR2 SYDVKM. The J segment lost 2 bases and the V segment lost 6 bases, leaving 5 bases of the junction unmatched. The CDR3 covers 15 residues. CDR3: CASSRTSGDPYEQYF. For the CDR3, the DNA is TGTGCCAGCAGCAGGACTAGCGGGGATCCCTACGAGCAGTACTTC.

Remarks on this clonotype: Germline and junction disagree at one end, which may indicate a read error. The rearrangement uses TRBV10-3 and TRBJ2-7; D is uncertain. CDR3 size: 14 residues. The germline V gene has CDR1 ENHRY and CDR2 SYGVKD. The CDR3 sequence is CASSETTVSYEQYF. DNA for the CDR3: TGTGCCAGCAGTGAAACAACGGTCTCCTACGAGCAGTACTTC.

In its sample, this clonotype was seen a few times. The rearrangement joins TRBV24-1 to TRBJ1-3; TRBD1 might be the D (5 bases). This CDR3 spans 21 amino acids. Deletions cut 2 bases from V and 0 bases from J, with 25 bases between. Germline-derived CDR1 and CDR2 are KGHDR and SFDVKD. The DNA for the CDR3 is TGTGCCACCAGTGATTGGGGGTGGGTCAGGCAGAGAGCCATCTCTGGAAACACCATATATTTT. The encoded protein is CATSDWGWVRQRAISGNTIYF.

V is TRBV5-1 and J is TRBJ2-7; TRBD1 aligns across 11 bases. Losses at the gene ends were 1 base for V and 7 bases for J; bases not matched to a gene: 4. This CDR3 is 14 amino acids long. Germline assignment: CDR1 SGHRS and CDR2 YFSETQ. The chain's CDR3 is CASSLQGQGAEQYF. In nucleotides, the CDR3 is TGCGCCAGCAGCTTGCAAGGACAGGGGGCTGAGCAGTACTTC. Full variable domain (outside the CDR3, taken from reference TRBV5-1 and TRBJ2-7): KAGVTQTPRYLIKTRGQQVTLSCSPISGHRSVSWYQQTPGQGLQFLFEYFSETQRNKGNFPGRFSGRQFSNSRSEMNVSTLELGDSALYLCASSLQGQGAEQYFGPGTRLTVT.